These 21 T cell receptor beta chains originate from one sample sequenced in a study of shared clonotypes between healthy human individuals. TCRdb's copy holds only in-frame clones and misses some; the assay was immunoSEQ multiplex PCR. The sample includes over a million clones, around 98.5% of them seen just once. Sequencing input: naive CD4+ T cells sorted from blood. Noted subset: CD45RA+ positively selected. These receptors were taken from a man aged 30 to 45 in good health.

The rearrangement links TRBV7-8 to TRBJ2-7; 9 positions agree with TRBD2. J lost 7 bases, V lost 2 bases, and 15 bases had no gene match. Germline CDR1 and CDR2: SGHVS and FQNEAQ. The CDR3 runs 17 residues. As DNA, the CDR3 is TGTGCCAGCAGCTTATTAGTAGGAGGGATACTAGCGGGTGAGCAGTACTTC. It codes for CASSLLVGGILAGEQYF.

In DNA form, the CDR3 reads TGTGCCAGTATTAGGACAGTATACAATGAGCAGTTCTTC. The encoded protein is CASIRTVYNEQFF. The chain is built from TRBV2 and TRBJ2-1; perhaps TRBD1 as D (6 bases). Trimming left V 9 bases short and J 4 bases short, with 13 bases between. Germline V lookup: CDR1 SNHLY, CDR2 FYNNEI. This CDR3 comprises 13 residues.

The CDR3 DNA sequence: TGTGCCAACAGCCGGGACAGAAGAACAGATACGCAGTATTTT. The encoded protein is CANSRDRRTDTQYF. The chain is built from TRBV2 and TRBJ2-3; 7 nucleotides match TRBD1. Per the germline V gene, CDR1 is SNHLY and CDR2 is FYNNEI. The J segment lost 3 bases and the V segment lost 10 bases, leaving 10 bases of the junction unmatched. The CDR3 extends over 14 amino acids. Full variable domain (missing parts from reference TRBV2 and TRBJ2-3): EPEVTQTPSHQVTQMGQEVILRCVPISNHLYFYWYRQILGQKVEFLVSFYNNEISEKSEIFDDQFSVERPDGSNFTLKIRSTKLEDSAMYFCANSRDRRTDTQYFGPGTRLTVL.

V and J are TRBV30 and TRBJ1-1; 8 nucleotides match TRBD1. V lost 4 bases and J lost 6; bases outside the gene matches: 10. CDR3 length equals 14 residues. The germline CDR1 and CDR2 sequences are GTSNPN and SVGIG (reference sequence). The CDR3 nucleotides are TGTGCCTGGACGCCACTACAGGGGGAGGCTGAAGCTTTCTTT. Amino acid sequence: CAWTPLQGEAEAFF.

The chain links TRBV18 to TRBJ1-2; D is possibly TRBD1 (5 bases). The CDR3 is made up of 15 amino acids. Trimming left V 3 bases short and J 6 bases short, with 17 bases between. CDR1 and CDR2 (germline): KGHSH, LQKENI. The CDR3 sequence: CASSPENTGVHGYTF. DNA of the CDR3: TGTGCCAGCTCACCCGAGAATACAGGCGTTCATGGCTACACCTTC. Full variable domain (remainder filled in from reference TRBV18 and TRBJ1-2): NAGVMQNPRHLVRRRGQEARLRCSPMKGHSHVYWYRQLPEEGLKFMVYLQKENIIDESGMPKERFSAEFPKEGPSILRIQQVVRGDSAAYFCASSPENTGVHGYTFGSGTRLTVV.

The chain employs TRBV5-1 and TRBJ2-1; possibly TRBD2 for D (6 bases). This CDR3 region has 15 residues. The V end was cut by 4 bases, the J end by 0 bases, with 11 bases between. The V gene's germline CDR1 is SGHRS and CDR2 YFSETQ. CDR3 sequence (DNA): TGCGCCAGCAGCGAGGACGGGGGCTCCTACAATGAGCAGTTCTTC. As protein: CASSEDGGSYNEQFF. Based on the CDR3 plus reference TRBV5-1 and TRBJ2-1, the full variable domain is KAGVTQTPRYLIKTRGQQVTLSCSPISGHRSVSWYQQTPGQGLQFLFEYFSETQRNKGNFPGRFSGRQFSNSRSEMNVSTLELGDSALYLCASSEDGGSYNEQFFGPGTRLTVL.

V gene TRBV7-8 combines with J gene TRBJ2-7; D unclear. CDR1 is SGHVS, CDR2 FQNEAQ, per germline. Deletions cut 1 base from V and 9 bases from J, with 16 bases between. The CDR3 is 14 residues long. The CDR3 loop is CASSLGPLRVAQYF. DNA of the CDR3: TGTGCCAGCAGCTTAGGACCCCTCCGCGTTGCGCAGTACTTC.

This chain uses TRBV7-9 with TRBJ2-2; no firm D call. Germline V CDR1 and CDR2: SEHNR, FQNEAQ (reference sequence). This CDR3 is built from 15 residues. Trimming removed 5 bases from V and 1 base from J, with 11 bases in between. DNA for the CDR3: TGTGCCAGCAGCAACGGCGAGTTGAACACCGGGGAGCTGTTTTTT. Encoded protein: CASSNGELNTGELFF.

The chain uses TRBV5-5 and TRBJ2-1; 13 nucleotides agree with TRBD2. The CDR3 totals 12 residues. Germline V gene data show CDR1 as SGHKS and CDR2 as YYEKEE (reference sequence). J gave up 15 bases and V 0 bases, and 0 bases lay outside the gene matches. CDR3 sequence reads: CASSLGLAGGFF. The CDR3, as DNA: TGTGCCAGCAGCTTGGGACTAGCGGGAGGGTTCTTC. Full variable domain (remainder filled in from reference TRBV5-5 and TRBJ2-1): DAGVTQSPTHLIKTRGQQVTLRCSPISGHKSVSWYQQVLGQGPQFIFQYYEKEERGRGNFPDRFSARQFPNYSSELNVNALLLGDSALYLCASSLGLAGGFFGPGTRLTVL.

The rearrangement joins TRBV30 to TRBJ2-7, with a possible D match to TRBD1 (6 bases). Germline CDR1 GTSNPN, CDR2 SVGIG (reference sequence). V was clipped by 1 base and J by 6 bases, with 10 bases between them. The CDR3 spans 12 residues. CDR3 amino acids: CAWSGQVPEQYF. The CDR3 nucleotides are TGTGCCTGGAGTGGACAGGTCCCCGAGCAGTACTTC.

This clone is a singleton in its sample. CDR3 region: CATQGGRISYNEQFF. The DNA for the CDR3 is TGTGCCACCCAAGGAGGGCGGATATCCTACAATGAGCAGTTCTTC. This chain uses TRBV15 with TRBJ2-1, with a weak D call TRBD2 (6 bases). The CDR3 covers 15 residues. Germline CDR1 and CDR2: LNHNV and YYDKDF (reference sequence). Trimming removed 8 bases at V and 1 base at J, with 15 bases between.

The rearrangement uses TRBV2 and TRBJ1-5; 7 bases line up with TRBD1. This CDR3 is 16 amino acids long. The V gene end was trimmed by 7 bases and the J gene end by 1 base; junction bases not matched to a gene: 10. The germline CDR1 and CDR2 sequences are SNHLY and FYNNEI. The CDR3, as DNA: TGTGCCAGCACCCAAGAAGGGACAGTAAGCAATCAGCCCCAGCATTTT. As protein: CASTQEGTVSNQPQHF.

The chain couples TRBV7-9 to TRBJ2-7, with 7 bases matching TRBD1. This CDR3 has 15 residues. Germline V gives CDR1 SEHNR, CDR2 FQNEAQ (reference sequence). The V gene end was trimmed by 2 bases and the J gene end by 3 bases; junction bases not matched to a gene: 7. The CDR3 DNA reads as TGTGCCAGCAGCTTACGACAGGGATTAGACTACGAGCAGTACTTC. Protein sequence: CASSLRQGLDYEQYF.

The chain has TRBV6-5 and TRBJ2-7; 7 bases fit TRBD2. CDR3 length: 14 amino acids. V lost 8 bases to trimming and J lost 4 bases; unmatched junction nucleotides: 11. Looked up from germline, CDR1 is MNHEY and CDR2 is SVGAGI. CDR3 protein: CASFSSGLPYEQYF. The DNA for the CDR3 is TGTGCCAGCTTTTCCTCGGGACTACCATACGAGCAGTACTTC.

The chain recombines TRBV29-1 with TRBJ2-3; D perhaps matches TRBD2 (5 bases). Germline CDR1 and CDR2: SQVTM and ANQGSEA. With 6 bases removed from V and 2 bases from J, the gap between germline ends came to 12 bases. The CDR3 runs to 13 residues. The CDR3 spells CSVELVNTDTQYF. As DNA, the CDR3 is TGCAGCGTGGAACTAGTGAACACAGATACGCAGTATTTT.

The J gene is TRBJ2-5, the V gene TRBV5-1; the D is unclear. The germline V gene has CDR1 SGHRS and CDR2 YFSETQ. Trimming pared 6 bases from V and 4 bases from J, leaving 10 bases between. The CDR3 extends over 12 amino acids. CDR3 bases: TGCGCCAGCACCCAACCGGGAGAGACCCAGTACTTC. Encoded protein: CASTQPGETQYF.

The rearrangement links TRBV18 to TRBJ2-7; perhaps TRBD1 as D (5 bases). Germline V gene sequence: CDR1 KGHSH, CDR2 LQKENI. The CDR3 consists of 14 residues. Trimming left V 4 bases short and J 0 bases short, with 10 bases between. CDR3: CASSRLDNSYEQYF. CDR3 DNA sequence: TGTGCCAGCTCACGGCTGGACAACTCCTACGAGCAGTACTTC. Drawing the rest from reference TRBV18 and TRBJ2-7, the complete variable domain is NAGVMQNPRHLVRRRGQEARLRCSPMKGHSHVYWYRQLPEEGLKFMVYLQKENIIDESGMPKERFSAEFPKEGPSILRIQQVVRGDSAAYFCASSRLDNSYEQYFGPGTRLTVT.

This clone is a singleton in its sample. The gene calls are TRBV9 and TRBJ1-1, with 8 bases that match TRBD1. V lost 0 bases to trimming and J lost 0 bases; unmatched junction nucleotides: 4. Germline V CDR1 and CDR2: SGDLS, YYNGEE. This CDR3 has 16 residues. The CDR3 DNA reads TGTGCCAGCAGCGTAGCGCGGACAGGGCTGAACACTGAAGCTTTCTTT. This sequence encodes CASSVARTGLNTEAFF.

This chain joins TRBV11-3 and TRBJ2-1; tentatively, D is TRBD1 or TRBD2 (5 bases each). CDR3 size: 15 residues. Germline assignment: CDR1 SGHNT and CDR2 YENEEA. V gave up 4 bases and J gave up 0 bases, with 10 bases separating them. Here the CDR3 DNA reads TGTGCCAGCAGCTATGGGGGTCTCTCCTACAATGAGCAGTTCTTC. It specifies CASSYGGLSYNEQFF.

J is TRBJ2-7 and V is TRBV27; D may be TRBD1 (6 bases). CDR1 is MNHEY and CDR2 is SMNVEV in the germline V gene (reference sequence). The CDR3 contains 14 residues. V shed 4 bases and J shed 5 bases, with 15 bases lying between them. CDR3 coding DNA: TGTGCCAGCAGTTATTTAGGGGGTGGCGACGAGCAGTACTTC. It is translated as CASSYLGGGDEQYF.

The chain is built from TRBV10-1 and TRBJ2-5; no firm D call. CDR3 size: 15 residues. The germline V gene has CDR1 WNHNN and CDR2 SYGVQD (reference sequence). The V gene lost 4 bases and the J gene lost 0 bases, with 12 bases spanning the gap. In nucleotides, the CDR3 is TGCGCCAGCAGTGTAGTAGGGAACCACCAAGAGACCCAGTACTTC. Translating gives CASSVVGNHQETQYF.